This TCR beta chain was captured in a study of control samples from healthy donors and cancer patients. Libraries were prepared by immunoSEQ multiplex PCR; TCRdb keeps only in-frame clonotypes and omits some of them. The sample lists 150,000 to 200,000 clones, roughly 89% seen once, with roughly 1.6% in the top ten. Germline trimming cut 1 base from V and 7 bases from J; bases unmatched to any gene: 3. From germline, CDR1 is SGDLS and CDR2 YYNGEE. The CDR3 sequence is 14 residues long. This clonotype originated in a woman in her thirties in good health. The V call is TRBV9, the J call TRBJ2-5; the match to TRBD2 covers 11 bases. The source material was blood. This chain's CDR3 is CASSVRLAGGTQYF. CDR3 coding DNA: TGTGCCAGCAGCGTAAGGCTAGCGGGAGGGACCCAGTACTTC.